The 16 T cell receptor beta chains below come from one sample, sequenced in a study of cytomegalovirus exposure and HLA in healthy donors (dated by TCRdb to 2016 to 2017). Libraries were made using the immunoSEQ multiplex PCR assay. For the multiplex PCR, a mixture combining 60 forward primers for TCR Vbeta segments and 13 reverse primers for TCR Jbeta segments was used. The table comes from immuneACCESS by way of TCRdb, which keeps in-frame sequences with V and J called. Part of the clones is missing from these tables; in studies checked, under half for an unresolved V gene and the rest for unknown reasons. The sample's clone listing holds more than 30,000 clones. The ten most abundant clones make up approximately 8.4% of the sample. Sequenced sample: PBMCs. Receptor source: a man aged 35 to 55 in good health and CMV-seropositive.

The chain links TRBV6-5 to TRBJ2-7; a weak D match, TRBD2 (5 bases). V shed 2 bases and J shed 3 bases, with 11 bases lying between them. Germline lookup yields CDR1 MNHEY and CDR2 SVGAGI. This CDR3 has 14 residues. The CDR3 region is CASSYLEGSYEQYF. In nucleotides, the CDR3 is TGTGCCAGCAGTTACCTAGAGGGCAGCTACGAGCAGTACTTC.

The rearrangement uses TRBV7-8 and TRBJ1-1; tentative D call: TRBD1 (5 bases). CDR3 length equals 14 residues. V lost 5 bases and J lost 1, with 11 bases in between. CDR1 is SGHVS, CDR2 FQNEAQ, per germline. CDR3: CASSLATANTEAFF. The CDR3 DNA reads TGTGCCAGCAGCCTCGCGACAGCGAACACTGAAGCTTTCTTT.

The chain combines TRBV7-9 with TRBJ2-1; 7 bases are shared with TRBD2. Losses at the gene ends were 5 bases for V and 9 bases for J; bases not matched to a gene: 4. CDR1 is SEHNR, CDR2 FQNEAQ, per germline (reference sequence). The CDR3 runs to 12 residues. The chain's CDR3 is CASSRGRGEQFF. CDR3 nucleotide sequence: TGTGCCAGCAGCCGGGGGAGGGGTGAGCAGTTCTTC.

CDR3 nucleotide sequence: TGTGCCAGCAGTTTGTGGTCGACAAGCGAGCAGTACTTC. It codes for CASSLWSTSEQYF. This chain connects TRBV28 to TRBJ2-7; D is unclear. This CDR3 is built from 13 residues. V was trimmed by 3 bases and J by 6 bases, leaving 12 bases between them. CDR1 and CDR2 (germline): MDHEN, SYDVKM.

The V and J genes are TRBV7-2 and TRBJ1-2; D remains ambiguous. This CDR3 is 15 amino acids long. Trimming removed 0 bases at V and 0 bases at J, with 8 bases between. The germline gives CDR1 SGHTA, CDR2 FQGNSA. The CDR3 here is CASSLAAGTNYGYTF. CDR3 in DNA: TGTGCCAGCAGCTTAGCGGCGGGAACTAACTATGGCTACACCTTC.

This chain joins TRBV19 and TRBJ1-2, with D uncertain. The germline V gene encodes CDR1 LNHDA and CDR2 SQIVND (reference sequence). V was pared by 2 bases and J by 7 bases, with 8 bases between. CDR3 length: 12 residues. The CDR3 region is CASSILGLGYTF. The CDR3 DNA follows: TGTGCCAGTAGTATACTCGGTCTTGGCTACACCTTC.

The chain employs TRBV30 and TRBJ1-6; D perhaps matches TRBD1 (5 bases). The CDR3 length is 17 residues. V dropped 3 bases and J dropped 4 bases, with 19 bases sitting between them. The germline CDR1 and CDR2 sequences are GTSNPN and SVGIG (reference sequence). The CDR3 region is CAWSDQEAGLYNSPLHF. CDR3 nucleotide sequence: TGTGCCTGGAGCGACCAAGAAGCGGGACTGTATAATTCACCCCTCCACTTT.

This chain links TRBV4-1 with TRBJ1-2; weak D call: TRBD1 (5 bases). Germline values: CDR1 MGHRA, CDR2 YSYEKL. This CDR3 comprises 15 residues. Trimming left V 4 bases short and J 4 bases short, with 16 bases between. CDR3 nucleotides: TGCGCCAGCAGCCTCAACGGCGGAGACAGCTATGGCTACACCTTC. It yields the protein CASSLNGGDSYGYTF.

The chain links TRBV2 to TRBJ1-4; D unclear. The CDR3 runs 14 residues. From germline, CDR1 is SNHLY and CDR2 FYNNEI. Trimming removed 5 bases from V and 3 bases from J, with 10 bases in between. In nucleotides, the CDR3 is TGTGCCAGCAGTTCACAGATGGCTAATGAAAAACTGTTTTTT. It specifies CASSSQMANEKLFF. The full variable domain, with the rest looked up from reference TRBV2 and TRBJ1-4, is EPEVTQTPSHQVTQMGQEVILRCVPISNHLYFYWYRQILGQKVEFLVSFYNNEISEKSEIFDDQFSVERPDGSNFTLKIRSTKLEDSAMYFCASSSQMANEKLFFGSGTQLSVL.

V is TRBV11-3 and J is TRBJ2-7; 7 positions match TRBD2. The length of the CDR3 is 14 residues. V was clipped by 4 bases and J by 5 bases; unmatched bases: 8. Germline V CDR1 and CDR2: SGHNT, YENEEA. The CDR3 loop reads CASSSLREKDEQYF. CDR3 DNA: TGTGCCAGCAGCTCCCTGCGGGAGAAGGACGAGCAGTACTTC.

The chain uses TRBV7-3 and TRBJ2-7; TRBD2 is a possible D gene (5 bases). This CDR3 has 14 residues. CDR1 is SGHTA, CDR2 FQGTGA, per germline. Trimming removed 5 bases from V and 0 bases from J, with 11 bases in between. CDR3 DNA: TGTGCCAGCAGCAGTTTCACTAGCTCCTACGAGCAGTACTTC. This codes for CASSSFTSSYEQYF.

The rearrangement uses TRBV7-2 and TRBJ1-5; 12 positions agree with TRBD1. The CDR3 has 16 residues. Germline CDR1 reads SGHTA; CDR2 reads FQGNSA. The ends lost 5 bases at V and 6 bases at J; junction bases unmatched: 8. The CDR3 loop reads CASSRTGTGGLQPQHF. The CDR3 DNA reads TGTGCCAGCAGCCGAACCGGGACAGGGGGCCTTCAGCCCCAGCATTTT. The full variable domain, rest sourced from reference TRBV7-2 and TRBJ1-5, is GAGVSQSPSNKVTEKGKDVELRCDPISGHTALYWYRQSLGQGLEFLIYFQGNSAPDKSGLPSDRFSAERTGGSVSTLTIQRTQQEDSAVYLCASSRTGTGGLQPQHFGDGTRLSIL.

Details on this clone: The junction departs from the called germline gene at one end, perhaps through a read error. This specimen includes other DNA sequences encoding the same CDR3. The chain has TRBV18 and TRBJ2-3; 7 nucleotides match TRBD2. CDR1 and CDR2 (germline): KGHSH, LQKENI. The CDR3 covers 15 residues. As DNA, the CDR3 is TGCGCCAGCTCACCAAGTAGCGGGAGCACAGATACGCAGTATTTT. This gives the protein CASSPSSGSTDTQYF.

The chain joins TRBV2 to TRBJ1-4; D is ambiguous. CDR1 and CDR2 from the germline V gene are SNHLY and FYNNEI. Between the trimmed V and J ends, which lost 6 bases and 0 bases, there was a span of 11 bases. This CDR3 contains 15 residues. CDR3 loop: CASSAGAATNEKLFF. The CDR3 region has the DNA TGTGCCAGCAGCGCCGGAGCTGCAACTAATGAAAAACTGTTTTTT.

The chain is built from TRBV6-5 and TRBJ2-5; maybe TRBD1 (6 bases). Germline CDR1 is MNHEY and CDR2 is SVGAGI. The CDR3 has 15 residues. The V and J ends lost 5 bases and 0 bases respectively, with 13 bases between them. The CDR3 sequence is CASSRTDSHQETQYF. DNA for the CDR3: TGTGCCAGCAGTCGCACGGACAGTCACCAAGAGACCCAGTACTTC.

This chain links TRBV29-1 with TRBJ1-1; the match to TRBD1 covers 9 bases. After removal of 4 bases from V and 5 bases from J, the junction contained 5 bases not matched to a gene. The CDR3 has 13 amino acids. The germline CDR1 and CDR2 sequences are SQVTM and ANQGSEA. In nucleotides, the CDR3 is TGCAGCGTTGCCCGGACAGGGGAAACTGAAGCTTTCTTT. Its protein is CSVARTGETEAFF.